A selection of T cell receptor beta chains follows, all from one sample in a study of blood T cells in healthy people across ages. TCRdb recomputed calls from the 5' RACE reads with MiXCR, one row per CDR3 protein. The sample has about 2 million distinct CDR3 sequences, about 50% seen once. Sequencing was performed on blood. Receptor source: a woman between 40 and 50 years old in good health. The CDR3 runs from the conserved cysteine through the conserved F or W. Fields, in order: V gene, CDR3 protein.

TRBV20-1,CSAPGSASYEQYF
TRBV6-7,CASSYSKFHVADEQYF
TRBV6-5,CASSYSGGRNYGYTF
TRBV29-1,CSVVRLAGVSYNEQFF
TRBV28,CATSLTYEQYF
TRBV7-2,CASSLDLRGVGEKLFF
TRBV7-2,CASSLRGQKGDTQYF
TRBV4-3,CASSPELDRGNIQYF
TRBV7-6,CASSLAVGLSEQYF
TRBV4-3,CASSQVYGGTETQYF
TRBV7-2,CASGPNYEQYF
TRBV10-2,CASGPGRYMNTEAFF
TRBV4-3,CASSQDGGGAYGYTF
TRBV12-3/TRBV12-4,CASRAGSADTQYF